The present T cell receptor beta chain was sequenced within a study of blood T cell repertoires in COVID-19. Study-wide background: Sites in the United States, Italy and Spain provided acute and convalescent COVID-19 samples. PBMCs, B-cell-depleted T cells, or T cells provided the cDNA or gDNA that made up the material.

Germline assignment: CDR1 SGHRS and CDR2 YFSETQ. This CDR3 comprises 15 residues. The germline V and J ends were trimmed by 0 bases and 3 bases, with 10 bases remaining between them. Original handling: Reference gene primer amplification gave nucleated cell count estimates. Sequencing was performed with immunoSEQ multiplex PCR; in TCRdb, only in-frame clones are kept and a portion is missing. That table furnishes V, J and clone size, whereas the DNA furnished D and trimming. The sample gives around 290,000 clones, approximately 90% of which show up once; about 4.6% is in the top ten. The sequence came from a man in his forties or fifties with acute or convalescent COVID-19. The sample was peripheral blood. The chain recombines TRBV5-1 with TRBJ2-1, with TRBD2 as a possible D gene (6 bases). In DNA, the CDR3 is TGCGCCAGCAGCTTGGAAGGGACTCTCTACAATGAGCAGTTCTTC. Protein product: CASSLEGTLYNEQFF.